This T cell receptor (beta chain) was identified in a study of molecular identifiers for immune sequencing clone quantification. Findings and caveats of the study: Barcode-sharing identical TCR molecules could underestimate highly expanded clone sizes. Among 800,000 to 1,000,000 naive cells, spiked Jurkat TCR RNA from a single cell was reportedly detectable.

TCRdb fed the PCR reads into MiXCR, producing one record per CDR3 protein. The profile shows hundreds of thousands of distinct CDR3 sequences, about 25% of them singletons. Worth noting for this clonotype: Antigen specificity is unknown.

The CDR3 has 15 residues. J gave up 0 bases and V 7 bases, and 6 bases lay outside the gene matches. The germline V gene has CDR1 LGHNA and CDR2 YNFKEQ. This chain connects TRBV4-2 to TRBJ2-1; TRBD2 matches 7 bases. This clonotype originated in a human donor in good health. Some libraries in this study had Jurkat cell RNA spiked in. Sequencing used naive CD8+ T cells from blood, with Jurkat cell RNA spiked in. Subset meaning: FACS-sorted CD8+CD4-CCR7+CD45RA+ naive T cells. This CDR3 is CASNDLADSYNEQFF. The CDR3 DNA is TGTGCCAGCAATGATCTAGCGGACTCCTACAATGAGCAGTTCTTC.